This T cell receptor beta chain comes out of a study of OX40 agonist ivuxolimab in advanced cancers. Note on this clone: What it binds is unknown.

Overall study findings and caveats: In the 0.1 to 3.0 mg/kg range, CD4+ and CD8+ blood T cells had expanded clonally by week 6. On average, a greater number of expanded clones characterised CD8+ T cells relative to CD4+.

Clones were read by immunoSEQ multiplex PCR, and TCRdb kept only the in-frame ones, dropping some. The data show fewer than 70,000 clones, roughly 83% seen once. Trimming took 5 bases from V and 2 from J; bases not matched to a gene: 5. The CDR3 spans 16 residues. From germline, CDR1 is PRHDT and CDR2 FYEKMQ (reference sequence). This receptor was taken from an adult with an advanced solid tumor such as melanoma, head and neck, liver or kidney cancer. This specimen consisted of CD4+ or CD8+ T cells sorted from blood, obtained in a trial of the OX40 agonist ivuxolimab. The rearrangement uses TRBV13 and TRBJ2-2, with 10 positions matching TRBD2. This CDR3 reads CASSRTSGRNTGELFF. The CDR3 DNA follows: TGTGCCAGCAGCAGGACTAGCGGACGAAACACCGGGGAGCTGTTTTTT.